One and the same sample provided the 14 T cell receptor beta chains below, sequenced in a study of identical twins. TCRdb re-called the 5' RACE reads with MiXCR, one entry per CDR3 protein. The sample lists 450,000 to 600,000 distinct CDR3 sequences; 20% to 25% were seen once. This sample was also put to use in a study of yellow fever vaccine responses in identical twins.

The sequenced sample consisted of CD4+ T cells sorted from blood. The receptor set was obtained from a woman between 18 and 29 years old in good health.

This clonotype was seen a few times. This chain joins TRBV12-3 or TRBV12-4 and TRBJ2-4; unclear D gene. This CDR3 contains 14 residues. Trimming took off 4 bases at V and 0 bases at J, with 7 bases between the two ends. The CDR3 bases are TGTGCCAGCAGTTCCATTCTAGCCAAAAACATTCAGTACTTC. Translation gives CASSSILAKNIQYF.

The rearrangement joins TRBV5-1 to TRBJ1-1; a possible D gene is TRBD1 (5 bases). Trimming stripped 3 bases from V and 5 bases from J, with 17 bases between. Looked up from germline, CDR1 is SGHRS and CDR2 is YFSETQ. This CDR3 has 15 amino acids. CDR3 sequence reads: CASSWGSGEGTEAFF. For the CDR3, the DNA is TGCGCCAGCAGCTGGGGATCGGGGGAGGGAACTGAAGCTTTCTTT.

Of note for this clonotype: Its ends do not fully match the called genes, so a read error is possible. This chain links TRBV20-1 with TRBJ2-1; 8 nucleotides line up with TRBD1. Per germline, CDR1 DFQATT and CDR2 SNEGSKA (reference sequence). The CDR3 is made up of 18 amino acids. The CDR3 sequence is CCARDEGRGPESYNEQFF. For the CDR3, the DNA is TGCTGTGCTAGAGATGAGGGCAGGGGGCCTGAATCCTACAATGAGCAGTTCTTC.

This chain joins TRBV29-1 and TRBJ2-1, with a weak D call TRBD1 (6 bases). The CDR3 loop spans 12 amino acids. Trimming took off 6 bases at V and 8 bases at J, with 14 bases between the two ends. Per germline, CDR1 SQVTM and CDR2 ANQGSEA. The CDR3 DNA follows: TGCAGCGTCATCAGGGGTGGCTATGAGCAGTTCTTC. Translation gives CSVIRGGYEQFF.

This clonotype came up a few times. The gene calls are TRBV10-3 and TRBJ2-1; maybe TRBD1 (5 bases). Germline values: CDR1 ENHRY, CDR2 SYGVKD. V lost 5 bases and J 5 bases, leaving 10 bases between the germline ends. This CDR3 spans 13 amino acids. The CDR3 loop is CAISILGDNEQFF. Written as DNA, the CDR3 is TGTGCCATCAGTATTTTAGGGGACAATGAGCAGTTCTTC.

This clonotype was detected only a few times. This chain links TRBV5-1 with TRBJ2-5; the D gene could be TRBD1 or TRBD2 (5 bases each). Per the germline V gene, CDR1 is SGHRS and CDR2 is YFSETQ. This CDR3 has 15 amino acids. V lost 4 bases and J lost 5, with 18 bases in between. The CDR3 protein is CASSTRDARGETQYF. The DNA of the CDR3 is TGCGCCAGCAGCACCCGGGACGCCCGTGGGGAGACCCAGTACTTC.

This clonotype has more than one count but fewer than ten. This rearrangement joins TRBV20-1 to TRBJ2-1, with 10 bases fitting TRBD1. The V gene's germline CDR1 is DFQATT and CDR2 SNEGSKA (reference sequence). The CDR3 runs 15 residues. Unmatched junction bases numbered 7, after V lost 4 bases and J lost 4 bases. CDR3 loop: CSAKTGTGEYNEQFF. The CDR3 DNA follows: TGCAGTGCTAAGACCGGGACAGGGGAATACAATGAGCAGTTCTTC.

The CDR3 nucleotides are TGTGCCAGCAGCCAAGCTCCAGGACAGCACCACTCTGGGGCCAACGTCCTGACTTTC. It codes for CASSQAPGQHHSGANVLTF. The J gene is TRBJ2-6, the V gene TRBV3-1; TRBD1 might be the D (6 bases). The V gene lost 1 base and the J gene lost 0 bases, with 16 bases spanning the gap. The CDR3 spans 19 residues. CDR1 is LGHDT, CDR2 YNNKEL, per germline (reference sequence).

This clonotype turned up a few times. CDR3 loop: CASSPFVATGSSYNEQFF. CDR3 in DNA: TGTGCCAGCAGCCCTTTTGTAGCGACAGGTAGCTCCTACAATGAGCAGTTCTTC. The chain is built from TRBV6-1 and TRBJ2-1; maybe TRBD1 (6 bases). The CDR3 loop spans 18 amino acids. Looked up from germline, CDR1 is MNHNS and CDR2 is SASEGT. V dropped 6 bases and J dropped 0 bases, with 21 bases sitting between them.

The chain has TRBV7-8 and TRBJ2-1, with D tentatively TRBD2 (6 bases). V was clipped by 1 base and J by 10 bases, with 8 bases between them. This CDR3 is 12 amino acids long. From germline, CDR1 is SGHVS and CDR2 FQNEAQ. The CDR3 loop is CASSLDAGEQFF. In DNA, the CDR3 is TGTGCCAGCAGCTTAGATGCGGGAGAGCAGTTCTTC. Looking up the rest from reference TRBV7-8 and TRBJ2-1 gives the full variable domain: GAGVSQSPRYKVAKRGQDVALRCDPISGHVSLFWYQQALGQGPEFLTYFQNEAQLDKSGLPSDRFFAERPEGSVSTLKIQRTQQEDSAVYLCASSLDAGEQFFGPGTRLTVL.

In this sample, this clonotype turned up a few times. The chain employs TRBV3-1 and TRBJ2-1; tentatively, D is TRBD2 (6 bases). Germline CDR1 is LGHDT and CDR2 is YNNKEL (reference sequence). This CDR3 is built from 12 residues. The V end lost 2 bases, the J end lost 9 bases, and 8 bases lay between the germline ends. The CDR3: CASSQPGVEQFF. The CDR3 DNA sequence: TGTGCCAGCAGCCAACCGGGAGTTGAGCAGTTCTTC.

This clonotype was found a few times. The rearrangement links TRBV12-3 or TRBV12-4 to TRBJ2-7; 10 nucleotides line up with TRBD1. The CDR3 loop spans 14 amino acids. V was pared by 5 bases and J by 6 bases, with 7 bases of the junction left unmatched. For the CDR3, the DNA is TGTGCCAGCAGTCTGGGACAGGGGAGTAGCGAGCAGTACTTC. As protein: CASSLGQGSSEQYF.

This chain connects TRBV7-9 to TRBJ2-5; D is unclear. The CDR3 totals 14 residues. Germline V CDR1 and CDR2: SEHNR, FQNEAQ (reference sequence). V shed 0 bases and J shed 3 bases, with 8 bases lying between them. CDR3 nucleotide sequence: TGTGCCAGCAGCTTAGCAGGCCAGGAAGAGACCCAGTACTTC. It codes for CASSLAGQEETQYF.

The chain carries TRBV7-9 and TRBJ2-7; the D gene could be TRBD1 or TRBD2 (6 bases each). Trimming cost V 7 bases and J 0 bases, with 16 bases left between them. CDR1 SEHNR and CDR2 FQNEAQ come from the germline V gene (reference sequence). The CDR3 length is 15 residues. The CDR3 spells CASIQGRGNSYEQYF. The CDR3 region has the DNA TGTGCCAGCATCCAGGGGCGGGGCAACTCCTACGAGCAGTACTTC.